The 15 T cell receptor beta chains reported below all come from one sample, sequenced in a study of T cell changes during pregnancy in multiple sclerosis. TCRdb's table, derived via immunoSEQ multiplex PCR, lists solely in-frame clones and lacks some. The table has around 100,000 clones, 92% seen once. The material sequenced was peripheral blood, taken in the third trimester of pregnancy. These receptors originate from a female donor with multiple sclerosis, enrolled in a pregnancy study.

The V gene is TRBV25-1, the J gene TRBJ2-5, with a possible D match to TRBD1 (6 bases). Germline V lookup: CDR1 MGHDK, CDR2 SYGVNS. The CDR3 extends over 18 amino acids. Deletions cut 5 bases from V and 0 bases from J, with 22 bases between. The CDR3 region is CASSPLGFDRPNQETQYF. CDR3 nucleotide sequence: TGTGCCAGCAGTCCCCTGGGGTTTGACAGGCCCAACCAAGAGACCCAGTACTTC.

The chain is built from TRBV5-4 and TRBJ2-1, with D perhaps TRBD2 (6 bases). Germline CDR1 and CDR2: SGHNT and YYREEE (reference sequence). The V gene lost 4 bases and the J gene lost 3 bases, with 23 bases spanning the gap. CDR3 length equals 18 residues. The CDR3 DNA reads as TGTGCCAGCAGCCCCCAATCGCCTAATAGCGGTATCTACAATGAGCAGTTCTTC. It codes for CASSPQSPNSGIYNEQFF.

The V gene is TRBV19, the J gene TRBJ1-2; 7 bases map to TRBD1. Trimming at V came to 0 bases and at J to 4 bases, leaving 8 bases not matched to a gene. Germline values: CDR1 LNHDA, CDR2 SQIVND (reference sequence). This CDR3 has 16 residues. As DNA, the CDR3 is TGTGCCAGTAGTATAGATCTTGGGACAGCACCCTATGGCTACACCTTC. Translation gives CASSIDLGTAPYGYTF.

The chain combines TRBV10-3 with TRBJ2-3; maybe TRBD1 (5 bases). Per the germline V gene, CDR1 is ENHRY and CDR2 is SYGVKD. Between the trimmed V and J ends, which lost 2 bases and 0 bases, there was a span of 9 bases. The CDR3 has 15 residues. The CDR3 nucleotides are TGTGCCATCAGTGAGAGGGGCCCTAGCACAGATACGCAGTATTTT. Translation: CAISERGPSTDTQYF.

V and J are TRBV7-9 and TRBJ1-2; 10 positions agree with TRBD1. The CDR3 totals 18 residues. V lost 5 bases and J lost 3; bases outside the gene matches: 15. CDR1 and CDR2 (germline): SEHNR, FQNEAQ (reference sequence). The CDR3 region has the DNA TGTGCCAGCAGCCCTTTACGCGGGGTGGGACAGGGGTACTATGGCTACACCTTC. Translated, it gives CASSPLRGVGQGYYGYTF.

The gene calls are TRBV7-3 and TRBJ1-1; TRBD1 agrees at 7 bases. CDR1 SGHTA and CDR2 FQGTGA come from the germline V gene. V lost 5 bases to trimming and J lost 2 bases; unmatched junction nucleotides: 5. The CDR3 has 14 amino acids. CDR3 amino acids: CASSPTGRNTEAFF. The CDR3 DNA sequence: TGTGCCAGCAGCCCGACAGGGCGAAACACTGAAGCTTTCTTT.

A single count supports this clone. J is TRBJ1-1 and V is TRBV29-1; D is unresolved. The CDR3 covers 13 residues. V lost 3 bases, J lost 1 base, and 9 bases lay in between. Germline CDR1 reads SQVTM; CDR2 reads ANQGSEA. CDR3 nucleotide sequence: TGCAGCGTTGAGGTGGGCTCGAACACTGAAGCTTTCTTT. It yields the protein CSVEVGSNTEAFF.

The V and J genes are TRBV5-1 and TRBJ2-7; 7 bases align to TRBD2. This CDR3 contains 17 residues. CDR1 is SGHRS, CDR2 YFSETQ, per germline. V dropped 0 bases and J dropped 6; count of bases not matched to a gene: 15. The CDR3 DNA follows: TGCGCCAGCAGCTTGGGGTCGGGGAGGGAAGGCATAGGCGAGCAGTACTTC. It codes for CASSLGSGREGIGEQYF.

This chain's CDR3 is CASSWTSGSTDTQYF. In DNA form, the CDR3 reads TGCGCCAGCAGCTGGACTAGCGGGAGCACAGATACGCAGTATTTT. This sequence joins TRBV5-1 and TRBJ2-3; 11 bases are a match to TRBD2. The V segment lost 3 bases and the J segment 0 bases; nucleotides outside the gene matches: 0. CDR3 length equals 15 residues. The V gene's germline CDR1 is SGHRS and CDR2 YFSETQ. The full variable domain, its missing parts supplied by reference TRBV5-1 and TRBJ2-3, is KAGVTQTPRYLIKTRGQQVTLSCSPISGHRSVSWYQQTPGQGLQFLFEYFSETQRNKGNFPGRFSGRQFSNSRSEMNVSTLELGDSALYLCASSWTSGSTDTQYFGPGTRLTVL.

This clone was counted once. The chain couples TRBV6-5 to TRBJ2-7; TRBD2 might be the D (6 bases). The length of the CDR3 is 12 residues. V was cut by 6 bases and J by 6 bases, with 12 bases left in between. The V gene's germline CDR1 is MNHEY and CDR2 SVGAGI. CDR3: CASRPAGGEQYF. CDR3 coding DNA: TGTGCCAGCAGACCAGCGGGCGGCGAGCAGTACTTC.

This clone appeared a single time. CDR3 bases: TGTGCCAGCAGTTCCCCCCTTTCGCGGGGGAACTATGGCTACACCTTC. It specifies CASSSPLSRGNYGYTF. The gene calls are TRBV6-5 and TRBJ1-2; D is perhaps TRBD1 (5 bases). Germline CDR1 is MNHEY and CDR2 is SVGAGI. Trimming stripped 4 bases from V and 2 bases from J, with 17 bases between. CDR3 length: 16 residues.

The CDR3 DNA sequence: TGCGCCAGCAGCCCATTTTTCGGAACAGGGTACTACGAGCAGTACTTC. This sequence encodes CASSPFFGTGYYEQYF. The rearrangement links TRBV5-1 to TRBJ2-7; maybe TRBD1 (6 bases). The CDR3 sequence is 16 residues long. The germline V gene has CDR1 SGHRS and CDR2 YFSETQ. With 4 bases removed from V and 3 bases from J, the gap between germline ends came to 20 bases.

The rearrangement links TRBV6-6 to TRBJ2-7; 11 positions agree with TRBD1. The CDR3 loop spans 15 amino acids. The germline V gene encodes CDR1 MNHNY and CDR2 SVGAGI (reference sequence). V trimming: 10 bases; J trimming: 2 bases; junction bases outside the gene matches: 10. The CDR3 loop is CATGRGQGVTYEQYF. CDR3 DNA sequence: TGTGCCACGGGGCGGGGACAGGGGGTCACCTACGAGCAGTACTTC.

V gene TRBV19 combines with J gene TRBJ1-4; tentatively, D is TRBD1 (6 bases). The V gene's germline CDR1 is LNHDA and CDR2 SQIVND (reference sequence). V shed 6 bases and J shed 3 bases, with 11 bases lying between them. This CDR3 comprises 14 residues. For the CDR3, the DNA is TGTGCCAGTAGCATTTGGACAGCTAATGAAAAACTGTTTTTT. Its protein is CASSIWTANEKLFF. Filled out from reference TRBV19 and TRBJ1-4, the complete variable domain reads DGGITQSPKYLFRKEGQNVTLSCEQNLNHDAMYWYRQDPGQGLRLIYYSQIVNDFQKGDIAEGYSVSREKKESFPLTVTSAQKNPTAFYLCASSIWTANEKLFFGSGTQLSVL.

Here the CDR3 DNA reads TGTGCCAGCAGTTCCGGGGGGGATCCACCCCTCCACTTT. Residues: CASSSGGDPPLHF. The chain is built from TRBV7-2 and TRBJ1-6; weak D call: TRBD1 (5 bases). CDR3 length: 13 residues. CDR1 and CDR2 from the germline V gene are SGHTA and FQGNSA. Trimming pared 6 bases from V and 11 bases from J, leaving 14 bases between.